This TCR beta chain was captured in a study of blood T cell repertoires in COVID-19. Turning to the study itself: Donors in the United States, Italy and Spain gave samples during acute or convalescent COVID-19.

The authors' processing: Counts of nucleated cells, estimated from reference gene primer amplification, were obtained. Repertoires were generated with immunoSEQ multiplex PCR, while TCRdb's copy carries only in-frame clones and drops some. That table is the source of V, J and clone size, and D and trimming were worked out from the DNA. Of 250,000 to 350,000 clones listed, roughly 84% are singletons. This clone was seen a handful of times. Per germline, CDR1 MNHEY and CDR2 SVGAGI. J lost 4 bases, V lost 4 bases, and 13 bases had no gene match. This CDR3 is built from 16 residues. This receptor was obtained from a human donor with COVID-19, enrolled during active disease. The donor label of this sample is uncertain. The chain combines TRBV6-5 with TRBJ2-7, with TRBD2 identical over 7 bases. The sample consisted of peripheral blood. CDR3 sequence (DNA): TGTGCCAGCAGTTCGCCTCCGGGCCGGGGGGTATACGAGCAGTACTTC. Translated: CASSSPPGRGVYEQYF.